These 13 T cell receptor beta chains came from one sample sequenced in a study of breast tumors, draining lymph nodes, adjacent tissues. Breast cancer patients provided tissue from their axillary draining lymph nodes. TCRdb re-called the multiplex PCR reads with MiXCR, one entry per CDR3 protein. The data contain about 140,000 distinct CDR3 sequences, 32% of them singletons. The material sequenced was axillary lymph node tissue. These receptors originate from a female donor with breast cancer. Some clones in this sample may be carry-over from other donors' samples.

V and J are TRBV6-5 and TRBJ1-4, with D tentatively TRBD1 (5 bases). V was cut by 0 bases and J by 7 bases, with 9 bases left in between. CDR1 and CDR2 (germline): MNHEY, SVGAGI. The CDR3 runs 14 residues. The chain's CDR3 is CASSYSGGTEKLFF. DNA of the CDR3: TGTGCCAGCAGTTACTCTGGGGGAACTGAAAAACTGTTTTTT.

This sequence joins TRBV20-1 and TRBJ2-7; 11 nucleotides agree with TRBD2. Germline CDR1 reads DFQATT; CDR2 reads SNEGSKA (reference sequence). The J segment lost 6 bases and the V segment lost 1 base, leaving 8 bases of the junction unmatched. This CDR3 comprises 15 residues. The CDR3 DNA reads TGCAGTGCTAGAGGCCCGACTAGCGGGACCTCCGAGCAGTACTTC. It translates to CSARGPTSGTSEQYF.

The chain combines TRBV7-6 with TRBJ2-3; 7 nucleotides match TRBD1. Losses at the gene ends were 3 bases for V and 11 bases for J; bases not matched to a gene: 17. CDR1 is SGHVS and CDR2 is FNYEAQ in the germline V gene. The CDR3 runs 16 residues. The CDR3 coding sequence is TGTGCCAGCAGCTTGAGCTCAATAACAGGGGATCATGAGCAGTATTTT. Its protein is CASSLSSITGDHEQYF.

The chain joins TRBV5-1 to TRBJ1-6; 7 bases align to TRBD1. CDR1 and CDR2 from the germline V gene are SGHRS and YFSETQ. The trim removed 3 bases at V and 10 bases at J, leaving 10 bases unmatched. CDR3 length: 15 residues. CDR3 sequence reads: CASSSKKTGQSPLHF. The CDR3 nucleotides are TGCGCCAGCAGCTCTAAGAAGACAGGGCAATCACCCCTCCACTTT.

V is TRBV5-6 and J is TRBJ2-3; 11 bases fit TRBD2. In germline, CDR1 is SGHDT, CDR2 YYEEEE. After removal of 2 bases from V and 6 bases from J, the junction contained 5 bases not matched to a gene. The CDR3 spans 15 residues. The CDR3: CASSLGSGGEDTQYF. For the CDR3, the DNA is TGTGCCAGCAGCTTAGGTAGCGGGGGGGAGGATACGCAGTATTTT.

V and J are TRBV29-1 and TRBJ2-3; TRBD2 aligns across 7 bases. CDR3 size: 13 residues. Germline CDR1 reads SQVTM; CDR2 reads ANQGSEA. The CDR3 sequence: CGLLPGGRDTQYF. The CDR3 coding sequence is TGCGGCCTCCTCCCGGGGGGAAGGGATACGCAGTATTTT.

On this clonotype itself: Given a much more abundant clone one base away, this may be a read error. The CDR3 nucleotides are TGTGCCAGCAGAACCGGACTAGCGAGCTCCTACGAGCAGTGCGTC. It codes for CASRTGLASSYEQCV. The chain joins TRBV6-2 or TRBV6-3 to TRBJ2-7; TRBD2 matches 9 bases. The CDR3 is 15 residues long. The germline V gene encodes CDR1 MNHEY and CDR2 SVGEGT.

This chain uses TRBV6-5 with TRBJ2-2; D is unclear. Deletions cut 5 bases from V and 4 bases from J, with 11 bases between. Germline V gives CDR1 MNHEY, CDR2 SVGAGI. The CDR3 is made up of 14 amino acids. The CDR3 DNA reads TGTGCCAGCAGTCACGGGTTCCTCACCGGGGAGCTGTTTTTT. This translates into CASSHGFLTGELFF.

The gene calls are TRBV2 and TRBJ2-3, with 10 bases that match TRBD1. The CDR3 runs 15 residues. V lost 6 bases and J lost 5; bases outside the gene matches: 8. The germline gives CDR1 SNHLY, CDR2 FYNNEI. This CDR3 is CASRQTGGMLDTQYF. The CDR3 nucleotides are TGTGCCAGCAGGCAGACAGGGGGCATGTTAGATACGCAGTATTTT.

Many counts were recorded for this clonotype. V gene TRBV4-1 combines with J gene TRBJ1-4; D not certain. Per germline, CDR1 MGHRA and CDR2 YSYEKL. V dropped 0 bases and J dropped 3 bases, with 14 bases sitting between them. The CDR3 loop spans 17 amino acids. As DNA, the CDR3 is TGCGCCAGCAGCCAAGATGGAACCTTCGCGGCTAATGAAAAACTGTTTTTT. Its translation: CASSQDGTFAANEKLFF.

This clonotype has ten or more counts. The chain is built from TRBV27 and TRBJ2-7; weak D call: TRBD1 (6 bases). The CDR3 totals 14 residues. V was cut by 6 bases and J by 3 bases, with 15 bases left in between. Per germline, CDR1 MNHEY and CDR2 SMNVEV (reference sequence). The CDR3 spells CASSPGHQNYEQYF. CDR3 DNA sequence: TGTGCCAGCAGCCCGGGACATCAAAACTACGAGCAGTACTTC.

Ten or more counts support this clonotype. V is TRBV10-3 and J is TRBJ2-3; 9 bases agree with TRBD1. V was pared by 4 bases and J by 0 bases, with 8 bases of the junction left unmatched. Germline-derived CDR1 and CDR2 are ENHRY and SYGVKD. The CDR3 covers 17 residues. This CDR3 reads CAISGYGTGSSTDTQYF. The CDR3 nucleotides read TGTGCCATCAGTGGCTATGGGACAGGGTCTAGCACAGATACGCAGTATTTT.

CDR3 coding DNA: TGTGCCAGCAGTTTGCCGACCGGTAACTATGGCTACACCTTC. Protein product: CASSLPTGNYGYTF. This rearrangement joins TRBV28 to TRBJ1-2; no definite D call. Trimming removed 3 bases from V and 1 base from J, with 9 bases in between. CDR1 and CDR2 from the germline V gene are MDHEN and SYDVKM. CDR3 size: 14 residues.